Reported below is one TCR beta chain. TCR beta sequences were obtained from blood CD8+ and CD4+ T cells. The CDR3 extends over 13 amino acids. Trimming removed 0 bases at V and 9 bases at J, with 11 bases between. From germline, CDR1 is LGHDT and CDR2 YNNKEL (reference sequence). Reverse transcription of roughly 0.5 to 1 ug RNA was carried out with random hexamers. Amplification of the TCR beta CDR3 was carried out by immunoSEQ multiplex PCR, which spanned a total of 54 Vbeta and 13 Jbeta segments. TCRdb called the immunoSEQ multiplex PCR reads again in MiXCR, with one record for every CDR3 protein. The sample yields 160,000 or so distinct CDR3 sequences, roughly 94% seen once. The data are from a study of CD8 T cells in Susac syndrome.

The source is a human donor with multiple sclerosis. V usage is TRBV3-1 and J usage is TRBJ1-1; D not resolved. The sample was CD4+ T cells from PBMCs. The CDR3 DNA reads as TGTGCCAGCAGCCAAGATACGAGGCAGAAAGCTTTCTTT. It specifies CASSQDTRQKAFF.